This TCR beta chain is from a study of cytomegalovirus exposure and HLA in healthy donors (dated by TCRdb to about 2017). Describing the broader study: According to an earlier analysis of 587 of the donors, 150 million to 200 million T cells yielded some 110 million unique TCR beta sequences and about 300 Gb of sequence data. About 300 gigabases of sequencing data and roughly 90 million unique TCR sequences were included in an early release covering around 650 HLA-typed donors. The genetic ancestry cluster associated with self-reported Caucasian donors included 81% of the roughly 410 genotyped donors. The study was designed to test whether signatures of past pathogen exposure could be identified by cataloging public T cell receptors. The T cell repertoires of several hundred subjects were profiled by immunosequencing and related to cytomegalovirus serostatus. In addition to the first cohort of approximately 670 subjects, a separate validation cohort of under 150 different subjects was used. To predict cytomegalovirus infection status, the study combined high-throughput TCR immunosequencing, statistical association of individual TCRs with disease status, and machine learning. A later analysis re-examined previously published TCR beta repertoires from several hundred donors and added high-resolution HLA genotyping to investigate patterns of TCR occurrence. Rather than drawing on any new phenotypic data, the later analysis identified candidate immune exposures from TCR beta sequences and the way those sequences occurred across donors. An earlier analysis of roughly 600 of the donors used high-throughput TCR beta sequencing to judge whether each TCR beta V gene segment behaved as functional or pseudogenic. Alongside the repertoire data, information on donor age, sex, ethnicity and CMV serostatus was compiled. A later genetic analysis used genome-wide SNP genotypes for about 60% of the roughly 700 donors, treating that subset as a discovery cohort. All discovery cohort repertoires had been generated using a single sequencing platform. Class I and class II HLA loci were covered by the typing at four-digit resolution. Typing coverage varied by locus: about 629-640 donors for A, B, C, DRB1 and DQB1; about 520 for DQA1; 600 to 610 for DPA1; fewer than 480 for DPB1. A handful of DR-DQ haplotypes were handled as single units for association and clustering because linkage in the cohort was strong. Among almost 400 genotyped donors of the cohort, an average of roughly 240,000 unique TCR beta nucleotide sequences were sequenced per donor, 15% to 20% of them non-productive. The study at large found these results: When HLA alleles, especially DR and DQ, strongly co-occurred, attributing TCR associations to individual alleles was difficult. In vitro tests confirmed that a few of the cytomegalovirus-associated TCR beta chains recognize cytomegalovirus antigens. A later genetic analysis reported fewer N-insertions in productive TCRs among donors in an Asian-associated ancestry cluster than the roughly 700-donor mean. In this cohort, only TCR beta chains were sequenced, and detectable features were limited by the absence of alpha or paired-chain data. In the study, 164 TCR beta chains were listed as associated with cytomegalovirus. Compared with equally common non-associated chains, HLA-associated TCR beta chains in a later analysis were more clonally expanded and had lower generation probabilities. In a later analysis, most CMV-associated TCR beta chains were found to appear HLA-restricted, with HLA associations seemingly driven largely by CMV exposure. Fewer than 20 rarely observed V segments, including chromosome 9 orphons, were excluded from the earlier analysis of about 500 of the donors because counts were too low. In a later analysis, the rate of TCR association differed among HLA loci, with DRB1 alleles having the most associated TCRs and HLA-C alleles having the fewest. In an earlier analysis of some 640 of the donors, most TCR beta V segments were observed in productive rearrangements about 87% or about 30% of the time, broadly matching IMGT annotations. Linkage disequilibrium might explain the correlated functional status among segregating V segments, but an unknown experimental factor could not be ruled out. At a false discovery rate of 0.05, a later analysis linked around 15,000 TCR beta sequences to specific HLA alleles. The classifier was reported to diagnose cytomegalovirus status with high specificity and sensitivity in both the original cohort and the validation cohort. An association between a missense DCLRE1C variant and V-gene and J-gene trimming of TCR beta chains was found in a later genetic analysis and replicated in an independent cohort. While some public TCRs were present in many individuals, most TCR sequences turned up only very rarely across donors. A group of highly shared sequence variants was considered likely to be a technical artifact of the sequencing pipeline. A further reported finding was that TCR beta sequences accurately predicted the HLA-A and HLA-B alleles for most subjects in the first cohort. The presence/absence analyses assumed that sequencing depth was roughly uniform across donors, and that assumption may not be true. Some IMGT-functional V segments, including TRBV6-2 and TRBV6-3, could not be distinguished by the 87-base-pair reads and were therefore excluded. According to the authors, the approach could potentially be generalized to other disease states and immunological phenotypes. For the cohort, immune exposure information was limited to CMV serostatus. Because HLA typing was unavailable for some donors at each locus, only the typed subset was used in association tests. In a later analysis, several top co-occurrence clusters were reported to appear linked to parvovirus B19, influenza, CMV and Epstein-Barr virus.

The CDR3 measures 16 amino acids from cysteine to phenylalanine. Only the CDR3 part of the read is kept: 48 bases, read in frame from the first base. Per the germline V gene, MNHEY is the CDR1 and SVGAGI is the CDR2. For this chain, trimming is 3 bases at the V end and 6 bases at the J end, and the number of junction bases without a gene match is 4. Receptor libraries were prepared by the immunoSEQ multiplex PCR assay. For the multiplex PCR, a mixture combining 60 forward primers for TCR Vbeta segments and 13 reverse primers for TCR Jbeta segments was used. A multiplex PCR assay on genomic DNA amplified the CDR3 region of rearranged TCR beta genes. The amplified TCR beta libraries were sequenced on the Illumina HiSeq System as 87-base-pair reads. The study's own analysis went as follows. In a later analysis, some 80 million unique TCR beta chains were counted across the roughly 700 repertoires, and about 9.9 million of these chains were shared by at least two donors. A nearest-neighbor algorithm error-corrected the raw reads and collapsed the reads into unique sequences, merging closely related sequences to remove PCR and sequencing errors. Alignment of CDR3 sequences to IMGT reference sequences was used to assign V, D and J gene segments. For a sequence to be retained, a match of at least six nucleotides to both a V gene segment and a J gene segment was required. Rearrangements were called productive when the CDR3 lacked stop codons and stayed in frame with V and J; all others were non-productive. Following IMGT convention, CDR3 was defined as the stretch from the second conserved V-encoded cysteine to the conserved J-encoded phenylalanine. In an earlier analysis of around 600 of the donors, sequences lacking an unambiguous match to a single V gene segment were excluded. In an earlier analysis of some 590 of the donors, V segments were called functional above 56.7% productive rearrangements and were called segregating when the between-donor standard deviation exceeded 5%. A statistical classification framework was built to diagnose cytomegalovirus status from the catalog of TCR beta chain sequences. In a later analysis, V and J genes were assigned by comparing TCR nucleotide sequences against IMGT/GENE-DB human TR gene sequences. A later analysis assigned CDR3 sequences and most-parsimonious VDJ recombination scenarios with the TCRdist pipeline. A later analysis defined each TCR beta chain by its CDR3 amino acid sequence plus V-gene family, and excluded reads lacking a unique V-gene family. As a way to deal with suspected cross-contamination and a sequencing artifact, a later analysis dropped roughly 620 nucleotide sequences that were highly shared and had low generation probability. For each public chain, a later analysis derived a clonal expansion index from normalized ranks of inferred template counts within each repertoire. In a later analysis, generation probabilities were computed with a VDJ recombination model fitted to out-of-frame rearrangements, and the resulting probabilities were checked against IGoR. In a later analysis, TCR-TCR, TCR-HLA and TCR-CMV co-occurrence was scored with hypergeometric tests, and a repertoire-size bias correction was applied to TCR pairs. A later analysis estimated false discovery rates by permuting HLA or CMV assignments 20 times. In a later analysis, co-occurring TCRs were grouped with DBSCAN, and TCRdist sequence similarity was added when clustering was performed within HLA-allele-positive subsets. Repertoires with fewer than 30,000 or more than 120,000 public chains were left out of co-occurrence clustering, as were about five repertoires with anomalous nucleotide sharing. TCRdb obtained this table from immuneACCESS and retained in-frame rearrangements with V and J assigned. These tables miss some clones; where compared with another copy, unresolved V genes account for less than half of the shortfall, and the remainder is unexplained. V and J calls and clone size are copied from that table; D and trimming were computed from the DNA. The table for this sample lists approximately 100,000 clones; roughly 71% of them were counted only once. Roughly 10% of the sample belongs to the ten largest clones.

The cohort consisted of 650 to 850 healthy bone marrow donors. At the time of sampling, all cohort members were nominally healthy, though unrecorded immune exposures were likely present. The donor tested CMV seronegative, placing the donor among the approximately 400 seronegative members of the cohort. A peripheral blood sample was provided by each donor, and peripheral blood mononuclear cells were used for TCR beta sequencing. Genomic DNA was extracted from the blood cell samples with the Qiagen DNeasy Blood Extraction Kit. For this clone: What antigen it recognizes has not been identified. Base qualities are not recorded, but no much larger clone differs from it by a single base.

The chain uses TRBV6-5 and TRBJ2-1; the central 14 bases match TRBD2. This TCR was recovered from a man in his fifties or sixties in good health and CMV-seronegative. Input material: PBMCs. The sequenced DNA is TGTGCCAGCAGTTATTTTGGGACTAGCGGGAGCAATGAGCAGTTCTTC. Translated, it reads CASSYFGTSGSNEQFF.